This entry describes one T cell receptor beta chain. The sample comes from a study of shared clonotypes between healthy human individuals. The CDR3 loop spans 16 amino acids. V lost 1 base and J lost 4; bases outside the gene matches: 6. CDR1 is SGHAT, CDR2 FQNNGV, per germline. Clones were sequenced by immunoSEQ multiplex PCR, and TCRdb holds only the in-frame ones, with some missing. The sample shows about 690,000 clones, about 90% of them seen only once. The sequenced sample consisted of memory CD8+ T cells from PBMCs. This sample's subset: CD45RO+ cells pooled with CCR7-negative TemRA cells. The chain couples TRBV11-2 to TRBJ2-3, with 9 bases aligning to TRBD2. The sequence came from a man between 18 and 35 years old in good health. Some clones in this sample may be carry-over from other donors' samples. The CDR3 DNA is TGTGCCAGCAGCTTAGCGGGCGGGAGGGGGGCAGATACGCAGTATTTT. This encodes CASSLAGGRGADTQYF.